These T cell receptor beta chains were read from a single sample in a study of OX40 agonist ivuxolimab in advanced cancers. Only in-frame clones appear in the TCRdb table, and some are missing; sequencing was by immunoSEQ multiplex PCR. The sample carries roughly 8,200 clones, about 80% recorded once. The sample here was CD4+ or CD8+ T cells sorted from blood, taken in a trial of the OX40 agonist ivuxolimab. These receptors were collected from an adult with an advanced solid tumor such as melanoma, head and neck, liver or kidney cancer. Both conserved end residues are trimmed from each CDR3. A D gene is named only where the DNA matches it firmly.

d_gene	v_gene	CDR3aa
NA	TRBV15	ATSRDRVRANTGELF
TRBD2	TRBV7-8	ASSLQAGTSGGPYNEQF
NA	TRBV23-1	ARTGLRSCYT
NA	TRBV2	ASRKTGNSNQPQH
NA	TRBV6-9	ASSYLKDYGYT
NA	TRBV9	ASSVGTAGHEQY
NA	TRBV9	ASSVAEGLAKNIQY
NA	TRBV11-3	ASSPLGDSYEQY
NA	TRBV9	ASSVSGDTQY
NA	TRBV27	ASNPAGQPQETQY
NA	TRBV14	ASSQARVEPLGTQY
TRBD1	TRBV9	ASSAPSTGSTDTQY
TRBD1	TRBV7-3	ASSDGTGYPTEAF
NA	TRBV21-1	ASSTKAGAGNYEQY
TRBD1	TRBV13	ASSSDRVTEAF
NA	TRBV7-3	ASSSVWEQY
NA	TRBV9	ASSVGSSEQF
TRBD2	TRBV15	ATSRGLAGGPKEQY